The next 26 T cell receptor beta chains were all read from a single sample in a study of T cell responses to AZD1222 COVID-19 vaccine. The protocol was immunoSEQ multiplex PCR, while the TCRdb copy is restricted to in-frame clones and leaves out a portion. The repertoire holds about 140,000 clones, around nine tenths seen once, with about 5% in the top ten. Sequenced material: peripheral blood, taken on day 0 of AZD1222 vaccination. Receptors were obtained from an adult in good health.

The chain couples TRBV5-1 to TRBJ2-5, with 7 bases identical to TRBD1. Trimming removed 4 bases from V and 4 bases from J; junction bases left unmatched: 7. Germline CDR1 is SGHRS and CDR2 is YFSETQ. The CDR3 is made up of 14 amino acids. CDR3 protein: CASSHTGVRETQYF. CDR3 nucleotide sequence: TGCGCCAGCAGCCACACAGGGGTAAGAGAGACCCAGTACTTC.

The chain uses TRBV6-6 and TRBJ1-4; 7 bases are a match to TRBD1. This CDR3 region has 14 residues. CDR1 MNHNY and CDR2 SVGAGI come from the germline V gene (reference sequence). Trimming cost V 6 bases and J 8 bases; bases outside gene matches: 9. The CDR3 DNA sequence: TGTGCCAGCAGGCAAAACAGGGGTCAAGAAAAACTGTTTTTT. Translated, it gives CASRQNRGQEKLFF.

V and J are TRBV5-1 and TRBJ2-5; 7 bases map to TRBD2. The junction had 1 base not matched to a gene; V was cut back by 2 bases and J by 0 bases. CDR1 is SGHRS, CDR2 YFSETQ, per germline. The CDR3 has 14 amino acids. The CDR3 protein is CASSLAGYQETQYF. The CDR3 DNA sequence: TGCGCCAGCAGCTTAGCGGGATACCAAGAGACCCAGTACTTC.

J is TRBJ1-2 and V is TRBV24-1; a weak D match, TRBD1 (5 bases). Trimming shortened V by 5 bases and J by 4 bases, and 10 bases separated the two germline ends. This CDR3 has 13 residues. Looked up from germline, CDR1 is KGHDR and CDR2 is SFDVKD. CDR3 residues: CATSVGGGYGYTF. DNA of the CDR3: TGTGCCACCAGTGTCGGGGGTGGCTATGGCTACACCTTC.

The chain uses TRBV19 and TRBJ1-6, with 7 bases identical to TRBD1. The CDR3 covers 16 residues. The germline CDR1 and CDR2 sequences are LNHDA and SQIVND (reference sequence). V lost 5 bases to trimming and J lost 6 bases; unmatched junction nucleotides: 10. The CDR3 nucleotides are TGTGCCAGTAGTCCCGCGCGGACAGGAGGTAATTCACCCCTCCACTTT. This encodes CASSPARTGGNSPLHF.

A single count supports this clone. This chain links TRBV6-5 with TRBJ1-2; D is undetermined. The ends were cut back, 5 bases at V and 2 bases at J, with 6 bases in the middle. Germline V CDR1 and CDR2: MNHEY, SVGAGI. The CDR3 is made up of 12 amino acids. The CDR3 DNA reads as TGTGCCAGCAGTCCGAAGAACTATGGCTACACCTTC. Translating it yields CASSPKNYGYTF.

V is TRBV28 and J is TRBJ1-2, with D uncertain. Germline values: CDR1 MDHEN, CDR2 SYDVKM. This CDR3 is 10 amino acids long. V was cut by 6 bases and J by 7 bases, with 6 bases left in between. CDR3: CASRGGGYTF. The CDR3 nucleotides are TGTGCCAGCAGGGGAGGTGGCTACACCTTC.

The rearrangement joins TRBV5-4 to TRBJ2-2, with D unclear. Germline V gene data show CDR1 as SGHNT and CDR2 as YYREEE (reference sequence). The germline V and J ends were trimmed by 1 base and 1 base, with 5 bases remaining between them. The length of the CDR3 is 14 residues. The CDR3 DNA sequence: TGTGCCAGCAGCTTGATTGAGAACACCGGGGAGCTGTTTTTT. It codes for CASSLIENTGELFF.

This chain links TRBV27 with TRBJ1-6; D is ambiguous. In germline, CDR1 is MNHEY, CDR2 SMNVEV (reference sequence). The CDR3 contains 14 residues. Trimming left V 3 bases short and J 7 bases short, with 10 bases between. CDR3 nucleotides: TGTGCCAGCAGTTTTGGAACCATAAATTCACCCCTCCACTTT. Protein sequence: CASSFGTINSPLHF.

The rearrangement uses TRBV7-9 and TRBJ2-7, with D possibly matching TRBD1 (6 bases). Germline V gene data show CDR1 as SEHNR and CDR2 as FQNEAQ (reference sequence). The CDR3 sequence is 14 residues long. V shed 3 bases and J shed 0 bases, with 9 bases lying between them. CDR3 region: CASSLWDTSYEQYF. The CDR3 DNA is TGTGCCAGCAGCTTGTGGGACACCTCCTACGAGCAGTACTTC.

The rearrangement joins TRBV28 to TRBJ2-6, with D hard to call. CDR1 is MDHEN and CDR2 is SYDVKM in the germline V gene. There are 16 residues in the CDR3. The V gene lost 2 bases and the J gene lost 0 bases, with 8 bases spanning the gap. CDR3 coding DNA: TGTGCCAGCAGTTTAGGGTTTAGCTCTGGGGCCAACGTCCTGACTTTC. This translates into CASSLGFSSGANVLTF. Full variable domain (rest looked up from reference TRBV28 and TRBJ2-6): DVKVTQSSRYLVKRTGEKVFLECVQDMDHENMFWYRQDPGLGLRLIYFSYDVKMKEKGDIPEGYSVSREKKERFSLILESASTNQTSMYLCASSLGFSSGANVLTFGAGSRLTVL.

This sequence joins TRBV2 and TRBJ2-2; D possibly corresponds to TRBD2 (5 bases). CDR1 is SNHLY and CDR2 is FYNNEI in the germline V gene. The CDR3 is made up of 13 amino acids. Trimming removed 7 bases at V and 6 bases at J, with 12 bases between. CDR3 protein: CASTTLGAGELFF. CDR3 nucleotide sequence: TGTGCCAGCACCACTTTGGGAGCCGGGGAGCTGTTTTTT. The whole variable domain, filled in from reference TRBV2 and TRBJ2-2, reads EPEVTQTPSHQVTQMGQEVILRCVPISNHLYFYWYRQILGQKVEFLVSFYNNEISEKSEIFDDQFSVERPDGSNFTLKIRSTKLEDSAMYFCASTTLGAGELFFGEGSRLTVL.

This clone showed up just once. The chain is built from TRBV28 and TRBJ2-1; no definite D call. The CDR3 loop spans 14 amino acids. Trimming pared 6 bases from V and 2 bases from J, leaving 11 bases between. Germline V lookup: CDR1 MDHEN, CDR2 SYDVKM. The CDR3 spells CASSHANAYNEQFF. CDR3 nucleotides: TGTGCCAGCAGCCATGCGAACGCCTACAATGAGCAGTTCTTC.

This chain connects TRBV7-2 to TRBJ1-5; TRBD1 matches 7 bases. This CDR3 region has 14 residues. V lost 4 bases, J lost 7 bases, and 7 bases stayed unmatched. Looked up from germline, CDR1 is SGHTA and CDR2 is FQGNSA. Here the CDR3 reads CASSSSTGIQPQHF. CDR3 nucleotides: TGTGCCAGCAGCTCCTCGACAGGGATCCAGCCCCAGCATTTT.

This chain connects TRBV2 to TRBJ1-1, with unresolved D. This CDR3 comprises 14 residues. The V gene lost 5 bases and the J gene lost 1 base, with 11 bases spanning the gap. Germline lookup yields CDR1 SNHLY and CDR2 FYNNEI. The CDR3 DNA reads TGTGCCAGCAGTACCGGGCAACGGAACACTGAAGCTTTCTTT. Translation: CASSTGQRNTEAFF. The whole variable domain, remainder taken from reference TRBV2 and TRBJ1-1, is EPEVTQTPSHQVTQMGQEVILRCVPISNHLYFYWYRQILGQKVEFLVSFYNNEISEKSEIFDDQFSVERPDGSNFTLKIRSTKLEDSAMYFCASSTGQRNTEAFFGQGTRLTVV.

V is TRBV7-2 and J is TRBJ1-6, with TRBD1 identical over 9 bases. V was clipped by 4 bases and J by 6 bases; unmatched bases: 7. This CDR3 region has 16 residues. Looked up from germline, CDR1 is SGHTA and CDR2 is FQGNSA. The CDR3: CASSYGRGQGNSPLHF. Written as DNA, the CDR3 is TGTGCCAGCAGCTATGGGAGGGGACAGGGTAATTCACCCCTCCACTTT.

V and J are TRBV24-1 and TRBJ2-1; 8 positions agree with TRBD2. Germline lookup yields CDR1 KGHDR and CDR2 SFDVKD. This CDR3 is built from 16 residues. The trim removed 4 bases at V and 8 bases at J, leaving 12 bases unmatched. The CDR3 DNA reads TGTGCCACCAGTGACCCTTGGCGGGGACTAGAGTATGAGCAGTTCTTC. It encodes CATSDPWRGLEYEQFF.

This chain joins TRBV28 and TRBJ1-5; perhaps TRBD1 as D (6 bases). The length of the CDR3 is 13 residues. Trimming took off 10 bases at V and 9 bases at J, with 19 bases between the two ends. CDR1 and CDR2 from the germline V gene are MDHEN and SYDVKM. The CDR3 here is CAINSGRGRPQHF. For the CDR3, the DNA is TGTGCCATCAATAGTGGGAGGGGGAGGCCCCAGCATTTT.

This clone was picked up one time. This chain uses TRBV3-1 (or the pseudogene TRBV3-2) with TRBJ2-7, with 13 nucleotides matching TRBD2. CDR1 and CDR2 (germline): LGHDT, YNNKEL (reference sequence). Germline trimming cut 6 bases from V and 6 bases from J; bases unmatched to any gene: 8. This CDR3 is 15 amino acids long. The CDR3 loop is CASSQGLAGSREQYF. The CDR3 DNA reads as TGTGCCAGCAGTCAGGGACTAGCGGGGTCACGCGAGCAGTACTTC.

This rearrangement joins TRBV6-2 or TRBV6-3 to TRBJ1-2, with D unresolved. The ends were cut back, 4 bases at V and 7 bases at J, with 28 bases in the middle. Germline V gene data show CDR1 as MNHEY and CDR2 as SVGEGT. This CDR3 region has 18 residues. CDR3 DNA: TGTGCCAGCAGTTTGAGAAGGACCGGCCTGGTGGGATATGGTGGCTACACCTTC. Translated, it gives CASSLRRTGLVGYGGYTF.

CDR3 nucleotide sequence: TGTGCCAGCAGCTTTTCCCCGGGATCCTACGAGCAGTACTTC. Translating gives CASSFSPGSYEQYF. The chain is built from TRBV11-2 and TRBJ2-7; possibly TRBD2 for D (5 bases). CDR1 and CDR2 from the germline V gene are SGHAT and FQNNGV. This CDR3 has 14 amino acids. Trimming removed 3 bases at V and 1 base at J, with 10 bases between.

The chain uses TRBV27 and TRBJ1-2; D ambiguous. The CDR3 contains 14 residues. Looked up from germline, CDR1 is MNHEY and CDR2 is SMNVEV (reference sequence). Deletions cut 3 bases from V and 0 bases from J, with 8 bases between. The CDR3 sequence: CASSLTDSNYGYTF. The DNA of the CDR3 is TGTGCCAGCAGTTTGACGGATTCTAACTATGGCTACACCTTC.

In its sample, this clone was seen once. This sequence joins TRBV6-5 and TRBJ2-3; D is uncertain. Trimming removed 6 bases from V and 3 bases from J, with 13 bases in between. Germline loops: CDR1 MNHEY, CDR2 SVGAGI. CDR3 size: 14 residues. CDR3 nucleotides: TGTGCCAGCAGGGTCCACGAAGGTACAGATACGCAGTATTTT. Translated: CASRVHEGTDTQYF.

The chain carries TRBV5-1 and TRBJ2-5, with unresolved D. The DNA end favors TRBJ2-7, so the J call may be wrong. This CDR3 is built from 15 residues. Germline values: CDR1 SGHRS, CDR2 YFSETQ. The CDR3: CASSLLVSSSYEQYF. The CDR3 DNA reads TGCGCCAGCAGCTTGCTGGTCTCTAGCTCCTACGAGCAGTACTTC.

As concerns this clone: The same CDR3 also results from other DNA sequences found in this sample. The rearrangement uses TRBV19 and TRBJ2-3, with 8 bases aligning to TRBD1. Germline V gene sequence: CDR1 LNHDA, CDR2 SQIVND (reference sequence). The CDR3 runs 15 residues. Trimming at V came to 3 bases and at J to 2 bases, leaving 4 bases not matched to a gene. CDR3 amino acids: CASSIPGGSTDTQYF. The CDR3 coding sequence is TGTGCCAGTAGTATCCCAGGGGGCTCCACAGATACGCAGTATTTT. The full variable domain, in which reference TRBV19 and TRBJ2-3 provide the parts outside the CDR3, is DGGITQSPKYLFRKEGQNVTLSCEQNLNHDAMYWYRQDPGQGLRLIYYSQIVNDFQKGDIAEGYSVSREKKESFPLTVTSAQKNPTAFYLCASSIPGGSTDTQYFGPGTRLTVL.

The chain recombines TRBV19 with TRBJ1-2, with TRBD1 matching over 8 bases. Per the germline V gene, CDR1 is LNHDA and CDR2 is SQIVND (reference sequence). The CDR3 consists of 15 residues. The ends lost 5 bases at V and 4 bases at J; junction bases unmatched: 9. The CDR3 region has the DNA TGTGCCAGTAGTCCGATGACAGGGGCTGGCTATGGCTACACCTTC. It specifies CASSPMTGAGYGYTF.